Only one count was recorded for the clone carrying this T cell receptor (beta chain). Its antigen is unidentified. This sample stems from a study of Ad26.COV2.S vaccination and SARS-CoV-2 variants. About the research overall: Ad26.COV2.S given intramuscularly, once or twice 56 days apart.

General study findings and limits: Ad26.COV2.S recipients had broader spike-specific TCRs (P = 0.0014).

The table came from immunoSEQ multiplex PCR; TCRdb's copy has only in-frame clones and leaves some out. The table has 440,000 or so clones, nearly 90% seen once; the top ten hold approximately 1.7%. Indicated treatment: around 19 received Ad26.COV2.S at low or high dose, single or two shots; about 5 received placebo; per-sample allocation not given. Sampling took place 63 days after the first vaccine or placebo injection. As its vector, the vaccine had Ad26, which expressed Wuhan-strain SARS-CoV-2 spike. This CDR3 has 14 residues. Germline assignment: CDR1 ENHRY and CDR2 SYGVKD. Trimming left V 7 bases short and J 6 bases short, with 18 bases between.

This chain joins TRBV10-3 and TRBJ1-2, with D perhaps TRBD1 (5 bases). The sequence derives from a person aged 18-60 years who received the Ad26.COV2.S COVID-19 vaccine or a placebo. The input for sequencing was peripheral blood, taken in a trial of Ad26.COV2.S vaccine versus placebo. This CDR3 reads CAINAGTVAHGYTF. Written as DNA, the CDR3 is TGTGCCATCAACGCTGGGACCGTTGCTCATGGCTACACCTTC.